This entry describes one T cell receptor beta chain. Assay: immunoSEQ multiplex PCR; the TCRdb copy retains only in-frame clones and omits some. This sample has roughly 180,000 clones, with more than 90% found just once. This sample was included in a study of control samples from healthy donors and cancer patients. The V gene's germline CDR1 is SSHAT and CDR2 FNYEAQ (reference sequence). Trimming pared 2 bases from V and 7 bases from J, leaving 11 bases between. CDR3 length: 14 residues. This TCR came from a woman in her thirties or forties in good health. The specimen sequenced was blood. The chain employs TRBV7-7 and TRBJ2-2; maybe TRBD1 (5 bases). The CDR3 nucleotides read TGTGCCAGCAGCTTACTTGGGGCTGGCGGGGAGCTGTTTTTT. Translated, it gives CASSLLGAGGELFF.